This T cell receptor beta chain was identified in a study of T cells after somatic rescue of genetic block. Some clones are missing from TCRdb's copy, which holds only in-frame ones; the method was immunoSEQ multiplex PCR. The table lists about 88,000 clones, 80% to 90% of them singletons. The CDR3 totals 13 residues. V lost 6 bases and J lost 4; bases outside the gene matches: 4. The V gene's germline CDR1 is MNHEY and CDR2 SMNVEV (reference sequence). Sequenced material: peripheral blood mononuclear cells (PBMCs). The chain combines TRBV27 with TRBJ1-2, with 8 bases that match TRBD1. The sequence was collected from a young woman. CDR3 amino acids: CASRDRAGYGYTF. CDR3 nucleotide sequence: TGTGCCAGCAGGGACAGGGCCGGCTATGGCTACACCTTC.